This TCR beta chain was profiled in a study of T-cell reconstitution after alpha-beta-depleted transplantation in children. General study points: Surviving thymic progenitors and recipient T cells were the source of high TCRbeta diversity at day 60 in some patients. When one year had passed after transplant, most T-cell counts and diversity came from newly produced T cells. Two months or so post-transplant, alpha-beta T cells reportedly derived from several hundred expanded graft clones.

Germline V CDR1 and CDR2: SGHRS, YFSETQ. V was pared by 4 bases and J by 0 bases, with 17 bases between. The length of the CDR3 is 17 residues. The library targeted TCRbeta and was prepared with unique molecular identifiers. A single record per CDR3 protein comes from TCRdb applying MiXCR to the PCR reads. The sample has roughly 570,000 distinct CDR3 sequences, 27% seen once. A remark on this clonotype: Its specificity is unknown.

The receptor was derived from a boy under two years old with Wiskott-Aldrich syndrome, due to receive a stem cell transplant. This specimen consisted of PBMCs, obtained before TCRalphabeta/CD19-depleted stem cell transplant. The genes are TRBV5-1 and TRBJ2-1, with a possible D match to TRBD1 (5 bases). This CDR3 reads CASSISTEPSSYNEQFF. The DNA of the CDR3 is TGCGCCAGCAGCATATCGACAGAGCCCAGCTCCTACAATGAGCAGTTCTTC. Using reference TRBV5-1 and TRBJ2-1 for the parts outside the CDR3, the full variable domain is KAGVTQTPRYLIKTRGQQVTLSCSPISGHRSVSWYQQTPGQGLQFLFEYFSETQRNKGNFPGRFSGRQFSNSRSEMNVSTLELGDSALYLCASSISTEPSSYNEQFFGPGTRLTVL.